Shown below are 23 T cell receptor beta chains from a single sample sequenced in a study of spatial heterogeneity in lung cancer. General study findings and limits: One measure, the expanded intratumoral alpha and beta TCR count, tracked tumor mutation counts.

TCRdb redid the calling of the 5' RACE reads with MiXCR, one entry per CDR3 protein. Of fewer than 850 distinct CDR3 sequences listed, more than 5.5% were seen once; the top ten hold 15%. Documented time point: sample taken at primary tumor resection. Their target antigens are unknown. Sequenced here: lung tumor tissue, sampled at surgery. The receptors were sampled from a male donor with early-stage non-small cell lung cancer.

This clonotype is termed medium-sized. The chain carries TRBV2 and TRBJ1-4, with 7 positions matching TRBD1. The germline V gene has CDR1 SNHLY and CDR2 FYNNEI. Trimming removed 7 bases from V and 6 bases from J; junction bases left unmatched: 8. This CDR3 is built from 14 residues. Here the CDR3 DNA reads TGTGCCAGCAAAGGGAGACAGGGTTATGAAAAACTGTTTTTT. The encoded protein is CASKGRQGYEKLFF.

By share, this clonotype counts as large. The rearrangement joins TRBV5-1 to TRBJ1-1; D not resolved. V was clipped by 1 base and J by 1 base, with 8 bases between them. This CDR3 spans 14 amino acids. Looked up from germline, CDR1 is SGHRS and CDR2 is YFSETQ. CDR3 protein: CASSLTPGNTEAFF. The CDR3 DNA follows: TGCGCCAGCAGCTTGACCCCCGGGAACACTGAAGCTTTCTTT.

Within the sample, this clonotype is medium-sized. The chain joins TRBV20-1 to TRBJ2-6; TRBD2 agrees at 7 bases. The CDR3 totals 16 residues. The germline V gene encodes CDR1 DFQATT and CDR2 SNEGSKA (reference sequence). Trimming took 4 bases from V and 0 from J; bases not matched to a gene: 6. CDR3 sequence: CSAMGGGLSGANVLTF. CDR3 nucleotides: TGCAGTGCTATGGGCGGGGGTCTCTCTGGGGCCAACGTCCTGACTTTC.

Judged by abundance, this clonotype is medium-sized (0.01 to 0.1%). The J gene is TRBJ1-4, the V gene TRBV4-3; 8 nucleotides align to TRBD1. CDR1 LGHNA and CDR2 YSLEER come from the germline V gene. The trim removed 1 base at V and 7 bases at J, leaving 5 bases unmatched. This CDR3 region has 15 residues. The CDR3 sequence is CASSQGGRGREKLFF. In DNA, the CDR3 is TGCGCCAGCAGCCAAGGCGGCAGGGGGCGTGAAAAACTGTTTTTT.

This clonotype was seen repeatedly, ten times or more. This rearrangement joins TRBV5-6 to TRBJ2-5, with 8 positions matching TRBD1. CDR3 length: 15 amino acids. Losses at the gene ends were 0 bases for V and 3 bases for J; bases not matched to a gene: 4. CDR1 SGHDT and CDR2 YYEEEE come from the germline V gene. CDR3: CASSLARTGKETQYF. The DNA for the CDR3 is TGTGCCAGCAGCTTGGCCCGGACAGGGAAAGAGACCCAGTACTTC. The full variable domain, with the rest looked up from reference TRBV5-6 and TRBJ2-5, is DAGVTQSPTHLIKTRGQQVTLRCSPKSGHDTVSWYQQALGQGPQFIFQYYEEEERQRGNFPDRFSGHQFPNYSSELNVNALLLGDSALYLCASSLARTGKETQYFGPGTRLLVL.

This clonotype was seen ten or more times. The rearrangement joins TRBV19 to TRBJ2-2, with TRBD2 matching over 8 bases. In germline, CDR1 is LNHDA, CDR2 SQIVND (reference sequence). Trimming took 5 bases from V and 4 from J; bases not matched to a gene: 6. The CDR3 has 15 residues. In DNA form, the CDR3 reads TGTGCCAGTAGTCCCGGGGGGGGGAGCACCGGGGAGCTGTTTTTT. Translation gives CASSPGGGSTGELFF. The entire variable domain, with the rest obtained from reference TRBV19 and TRBJ2-2, is as follows: DGGITQSPKYLFRKEGQNVTLSCEQNLNHDAMYWYRQDPGQGLRLIYYSQIVNDFQKGDIAEGYSVSREKKESFPLTVTSAQKNPTAFYLCASSPGGGSTGELFFGEGSRLTVL.

By sample share, this clonotype is medium-sized. V usage is TRBV10-3 and J usage is TRBJ1-1; no clear D gene. Germline CDR1 and CDR2: ENHRY and SYGVKD. Trimming stripped 4 bases from V and 6 bases from J, with 12 bases between. CDR3 length equals 13 residues. In DNA, the CDR3 is TGTGCCATCAGTGGGATCATTGGGGCTGAAGCTTTCTTT. As protein: CAISGIIGAEAFF.

By sample share, this clonotype is large. The chain has TRBV5-8 and TRBJ2-5, with D possibly being TRBD2 (6 bases). Per germline, CDR1 SGHTS and CDR2 YDEGEE. This CDR3 is built from 15 residues. V lost 1 base to trimming and J lost 1 base, with 11 bases between them. For the CDR3, the DNA is TGTGCCAGCAGCTTGTGGGAGGCCCGCCAAGAGACCCAGTACTTC. Encoded protein: CASSLWEARQETQYF.

This clonotype is large in the sample. This chain joins TRBV6-5 and TRBJ2-2, with 8 bases lining up with TRBD1. The V segment lost 3 bases and the J segment 2 bases; nucleotides outside the gene matches: 5. Germline V CDR1 and CDR2: MNHEY, SVGAGI. This CDR3 spans 16 amino acids. CDR3 bases: TGTGCCAGCAGTTATAGGACAGGGCTTAACACCGGGGAGCTGTTTTTT. It specifies CASSYRTGLNTGELFF.

Relative to its sample, this clonotype is medium-sized. The chain couples TRBV20-1 to TRBJ2-1; TRBD2 agrees at 10 bases. After removal of 6 bases from V and 3 bases from J, the junction contained 2 bases not matched to a gene. The CDR3 consists of 13 residues. Germline V gives CDR1 DFQATT, CDR2 SNEGSKA (reference sequence). The CDR3, as DNA: TGCAGTGCACGGACTAGCGGCTACAATGAGCAGTTCTTC. Translated: CSARTSGYNEQFF.

This clonotype was detected a few times. The junction and the germline gene differ at one end; a read error may be behind it. J is TRBJ1-2 and V is TRBV7-9; 7 bases line up with TRBD1. Germline V gives CDR1 SEHNR, CDR2 FQNEAQ (reference sequence). The CDR3 is 16 amino acids. CDR3 residues: CASSLAGLRDSGRFSF. CDR3 nucleotides: TGTGCCAGCAGCTTAGCAGGGTTGAGGGACAGTGGTCGGTTTTCCTTC.

Judged by abundance, this clonotype is medium-sized. The rearrangement joins TRBV2 to TRBJ1-1; D call uncertain. The germline V gene has CDR1 SNHLY and CDR2 FYNNEI. The CDR3 is made up of 10 amino acids. V shed 5 bases and J shed 2 bases, with 0 bases lying between them. CDR3 coding DNA: TGTGCCAGCAGTAACACTGAAGCTTTCTTT. Translation gives CASSNTEAFF.

By its share, this clonotype is medium-sized. The chain combines TRBV23-1 with TRBJ2-2; D gene uncertain. TRBV23-1 is labeled an ORF, and its function is uncertain. The V and J ends lost 0 bases and 8 bases respectively, with 19 bases between them. This CDR3 region has 17 residues. The CDR3 nucleotides are TGCGCCAGCAGTCAATCAAATGGTTGGGGTACCTTGGGGGAGCTGTTTTTT. This codes for CASSQSNGWGTLGELFF.

By its share, this clonotype is large (0.1 to 1%). This chain connects TRBV5-6 to TRBJ2-5; D not certain. Germline V lookup: CDR1 SGHDT, CDR2 YYEEEE. Trimming left V 4 bases short and J 5 bases short, with 15 bases between. This CDR3 is 14 amino acids long. The CDR3 DNA reads as TGTGCCAGCAGCCTTTGGGCACCCGAGGAGACCCAGTACTTC. Protein sequence: CASSLWAPEETQYF. Full variable domain (remainder filled in from reference TRBV5-6 and TRBJ2-5): DAGVTQSPTHLIKTRGQQVTLRCSPKSGHDTVSWYQQALGQGPQFIFQYYEEEERQRGNFPDRFSGHQFPNYSSELNVNALLLGDSALYLCASSLWAPEETQYFGPGTRLLVL.

Judged by abundance, this clonotype is medium-sized. The chain combines TRBV30 with TRBJ1-5; D is ambiguous. The CDR3 is made up of 13 amino acids. Deletions cut 8 bases from V and 2 bases from J, with 13 bases between. Looked up from germline, CDR1 is GTSNPN and CDR2 is SVGIG (reference sequence). Here the CDR3 reads CARTLGGNQPQHF. CDR3 sequence (DNA): TGTGCCCGGACCCTAGGCGGCAATCAGCCCCAGCATTTT.

Judged by abundance, this clonotype is medium-sized. This chain uses TRBV7-2 with TRBJ2-7; 11 bases are shared with TRBD2. The CDR3 runs 15 residues. Germline values: CDR1 SGHTA, CDR2 FQGNSA. V lost 5 bases, J lost 3 bases, and 6 bases stayed unmatched. The CDR3 reads CASSPRTSGYYEQYF. The CDR3 nucleotides are TGTGCCAGCAGCCCCCGGACTAGCGGGTACTACGAGCAGTACTTC.

Sample share makes this clonotype medium-sized. The gene calls are TRBV12-3 or TRBV12-4 and TRBJ2-3; unclear D gene. Deletions cut 6 bases from V and 10 bases from J, with 11 bases between. This CDR3 has 11 amino acids. The CDR3 loop is CASRAGAPQYF. The DNA for the CDR3 is TGTGCCAGCAGAGCAGGAGCCCCGCAGTATTTT.

This clonotype qualifies as medium-sized. V is TRBV24-1 and J is TRBJ2-2; TRBD1 is a possible D gene (6 bases). V was trimmed by 4 bases and J by 0 bases, leaving 11 bases between them. The CDR3 contains 16 residues. CDR1 KGHDR and CDR2 SFDVKD come from the germline V gene. CDR3 DNA: TGTGCCACCAGTGAAGCCGGGACACCGAACACCGGGGAGCTGTTTTTT. Amino acid sequence: CATSEAGTPNTGELFF.

The J gene is TRBJ2-5, the V gene TRBV10-2, with D tentatively TRBD1 (6 bases). The CDR3 extends over 13 amino acids. Germline CDR1 WSHSY, CDR2 SAAADI. Trimming took off 8 bases at V and 3 bases at J, with 13 bases between the two ends. The CDR3 is CASSLTGKETQYF. Written as DNA, the CDR3 is TGCGCCAGCTCGCTTACAGGGAAAGAGACCCAGTACTTC.

The chain couples TRBV3-1 to TRBJ2-1; no clear D gene. CDR3 length: 15 amino acids. Per germline, CDR1 LGHDT and CDR2 YNNKEL (reference sequence). Trimming removed 4 bases from V and 8 bases from J, with 18 bases in between. CDR3 in DNA: TGTGCCAGCAGCCCGGGCGATCAGCGCAGCGATGAGCAGTTCTTC. Protein: CASSPGDQRSDEQFF.

By its share, this clonotype is large. The V and J genes are TRBV9 and TRBJ2-6, with D hard to call. The CDR3 covers 15 residues. V dropped 0 bases and J dropped 0 bases, with 4 bases sitting between them. The germline V gene has CDR1 SGDLS and CDR2 YYNGEE. CDR3 region: CASSVGHSGANVLTF. CDR3 nucleotides: TGTGCCAGCAGCGTAGGGCACTCTGGGGCCAACGTCCTGACTTTC.

This clonotype is classed as hyperexpanded. The chain recombines TRBV7-2 with TRBJ2-1; TRBD1 matches at 11 bases. The J segment lost 7 bases and the V segment lost 4 bases, leaving 6 bases of the junction unmatched. The CDR3 totals 15 residues. Germline loops: CDR1 SGHTA, CDR2 FQGNSA. The CDR3 region is CASSWRRDRGNEQFF. CDR3 nucleotides: TGTGCCAGCAGCTGGCGCCGGGACAGGGGGAATGAGCAGTTCTTC. Based on the CDR3 plus reference TRBV7-2 and TRBJ2-1, the full variable domain is GAGVSQSPSNKVTEKGKDVELRCDPISGHTALYWYRQSLGQGLEFLIYFQGNSAPDKSGLPSDRFSAERTGGSVSTLTIQRTQQEDSAVYLCASSWRRDRGNEQFFGPGTRLTVL.

Sample share makes this clonotype large. The chain has TRBV7-8 and TRBJ1-4; D gene uncertain. Trimming took 5 bases from V and 6 from J, leaving 16 bases between them. Germline V CDR1 and CDR2: SGHVS, FQNEAQ. The CDR3 is 15 residues long. CDR3 amino acids: CASSPPEGKDEKLFF. The CDR3, as DNA: TGTGCCAGCAGCCCCCCGGAGGGAAAAGATGAAAAACTGTTTTTT.